A selection of T cell receptor beta chains follows, all from one sample in a study of shared clonotypes between healthy human individuals. Using immunoSEQ multiplex PCR, the repertoire was profiled, and TCRdb retains in-frame clones only, with some absent. The table shows approximately 710,000 clones, with about 92% occurring only once. The sequenced material came from memory CD8+ T cells from PBMCs. Receptor source: a man aged 18-30 years in good health. Some clones in this sample may be carry-over from other donors' samples. Both conserved end residues are part of each CDR3. A D gene is named only where the DNA matches it firmly. Some rows have no size entry. The others give once, few or many, or a class for an expanded clone.

DNA: TGTGCCAGCAGCTCGGGGCAGGCCGGGGAGCTGTTTTTT
CDR3: CASSSGQAGELFF
V: TRBV7-8
J: TRBJ2-2
size: .
D: .

DNA: TGCGCCAGCAGCCCCATAGCGGGAGGGCCGGAAGATACGCAGTATTTT
CDR3: CASSPIAGGPEDTQYF
V: TRBV4-1
J: TRBJ2-3
size: .
D: TRBD2

DNA: TGCAGCGTTGAAGGGTGGACTAGCGGCGACAATGAGCAGTTCTTC
CDR3: CSVEGWTSGDNEQFF
V: TRBV29-1
J: TRBJ2-1
size: .
D: TRBD2

DNA: TGTGCCCTCCCAGGGGGGGCAGATACGCAGTATTTT
CDR3: CALPGGADTQYF
V: TRBV2
J: TRBJ2-3
size: .
D: .

DNA: TGTGCCTGGATTGCTAACTATGGCTACACCTTC
CDR3: CAWIANYGYTF
V: TRBV30
J: TRBJ1-2
size: .
D: .

DNA: TGTGCCAGCAGTTCGGGAGTAAATATGTACGAGCAGTACTTC
CDR3: CASSSGVNMYEQYF
V: TRBV5-6
J: TRBJ2-7
size: .
D: .

DNA: TGTGCCAGCGGGGGACAGTGGGGGATATTCACCTTC
CDR3: CASGGQWGIFTF
V: TRBV27
J: TRBJ1-2
size: .
D: TRBD1

DNA: TGTGCCAGCTCACCAATATCCACAGATACGCAGTATTTT
CDR3: CASSPISTDTQYF
V: TRBV18
J: TRBJ2-3
size: .
D: .

DNA: TGTGCCAGCAGCAGACAGGGGGCCCGTGTGGAACTGTTTTTT
CDR3: CASSRQGARVELFF
V: TRBV7-9
J: TRBJ1-4
size: .
D: TRBD1

DNA: TGTGCCAGCAGCTTGGTGGCAGGGGGGTCCGGGCAGTACTTC
CDR3: CASSLVAGGSGQYF
V: TRBV5-4
J: TRBJ2-7
size: .
D: .

DNA: TGTGCCAGCAGCTTAGTAAACAGGGAAAACATTCAGTACTTC
CDR3: CASSLVNRENIQYF
V: TRBV7-9
J: TRBJ2-4
size: .
D: .

DNA: TGTGCCTGGAGACTTAGCGGGTCATACGAGCAGTACTTC
CDR3: CAWRLSGSYEQYF
V: TRBV30
J: TRBJ2-7
size: .
D: TRBD2

DNA: TGTGCCAGCAGTGAGAGGAACAGGGGCTCTGGGGCCAACGTCCTGACTTTC
CDR3: CASSERNRGSGANVLTF
V: TRBV2
J: TRBJ2-6
size: .
D: TRBD1

DNA: TGTGCCAGCAGCAGGGGTGTTGTGGATGAAGCTTTCTTT
CDR3: CASSRGVVDEAFF
V: TRBV25-1
J: TRBJ1-1
size: .
D: .

DNA: TGTGCCAGCAGTTCGCCTCGCGGGGAGGTCCTTTGGGGGGGTCAGCCCCAGCATTTT
CDR3: CASSSPRGEVLWGGQPQHF
V: TRBV28
J: TRBJ1-5
size: .
D: .

DNA: TGTGCCAGAAGCTCTCCGGGACTAGCGGGTTCCCCCCCTTACAATGAGCAGTTCTTC
CDR3: CARSSPGLAGSPPYNEQFF
V: TRBV5-3
J: TRBJ2-1
size: .
D: TRBD2

DNA: TGTGCCTGGGCCGGACACCGGGCTCGAAACGAGCAGTACTTC
CDR3: CAWAGHRARNEQYF
V: TRBV30
J: TRBJ2-7
size: .
D: .

DNA: TGTGCCAGCAGCTCCCTGGACGGGGAGCTGTTTTTT
CDR3: CASSSLDGELFF
V: TRBV5-6
J: TRBJ2-2
size: .
D: .

DNA: TGTGCCAGCAGTTATCCAACTAGCCCCGGGGAGCTGTTTTTT
CDR3: CASSYPTSPGELFF
V: TRBV6-6
J: TRBJ2-2
size: .
D: .

DNA: TGCGCCAGCAGTGATACAAGGGGGGGTACGCAGTATTTT
CDR3: CASSDTRGGTQYF
V: TRBV10-1
J: TRBJ2-3
size: .
D: .

DNA: TGTGCCAGCAGTGAAGGACAGTCTCGGGAGCAGTACTTC
CDR3: CASSEGQSREQYF
V: TRBV25-1
J: TRBJ2-7
size: .
D: .

DNA: TGTGCCAGCAGCCCCGGACGGACTCGCAAAAACATTCAGTACTTC
CDR3: CASSPGRTRKNIQYF
V: TRBV28
J: TRBJ2-4
size: .
D: .

DNA: TGTGCCAGCAGCGTAACCCGACAGGCCCCCGGAGGCTACACCTTC
CDR3: CASSVTRQAPGGYTF
V: TRBV9
J: TRBJ1-2
size: once
D: .

DNA: TGTGCCAGCAGCTTAGAATATAGCTACAGGCCCTACGAGCAGTACTTC
CDR3: CASSLEYSYRPYEQYF
V: TRBV5-8
J: TRBJ2-7
size: few
D: .

DNA: TGTGCCAGCAGCATTGGACTAGCGGGAGTGTACGAGCAGTACTTC
CDR3: CASSIGLAGVYEQYF
V: TRBV9
J: TRBJ2-7
size: .
D: TRBD2

DNA: TGTGCCAGCAGCTCGTCGGGGGAACTGTTTTTT
CDR3: CASSSSGELFF
V: TRBV11-2
J: TRBJ1-4
size: .
D: .

DNA: TGTGCCAGCAGCTTAGATAAGGCTTCCGATAACTATGGCTACACCTTC
CDR3: CASSLDKASDNYGYTF
V: TRBV7-9
J: TRBJ1-2
size: .
D: .

DNA: TGTGCCAGCAGCCCCGAGGACCACAATAACTACGAGCAGTACTTC
CDR3: CASSPEDHNNYEQYF
V: TRBV4-2
J: TRBJ2-7
size: .
D: .

DNA: TGTGCCATCAGTGAGGCACCGGAGGCGGAATACGAGCAGTACTTC
CDR3: CAISEAPEAEYEQYF
V: TRBV10-3
J: TRBJ2-7
size: .
D: .

DNA: TGTGCCAGCAGCCCGTGGGACACCACCTACGAGCAGTACTTC
CDR3: CASSPWDTTYEQYF
V: TRBV9
J: TRBJ2-7
size: once
D: .

DNA: TGTGCCAGCAGTGACTGGGGACAGGATCCCATCAACTATGGCTACACCTTC
CDR3: CASSDWGQDPINYGYTF
V: TRBV6-1
J: TRBJ1-2
size: .
D: TRBD1

DNA: TGTGCCAGCAACTCCTCTCCGGGGAGCACAGATACGCAGTATTTT
CDR3: CASNSSPGSTDTQYF
V: TRBV7-9
J: TRBJ2-3
size: .
D: .

DNA: TGTGCCAGCACCGCCAGGGGCATGAACACTGAAGCTTTCTTT
CDR3: CASTARGMNTEAFF
V: TRBV6-6
J: TRBJ1-1
size: once
D: .

DNA: TGCGCCAGCAGCTTGGGGGTGGTGGACACTGAAGCTTTCTTT
CDR3: CASSLGVVDTEAFF
V: TRBV5-1
J: TRBJ1-1
size: .
D: .

DNA: TGTGCCAGCAGCCCAGGACAGGGAACCGCTGAAGCTTTCTTT
CDR3: CASSPGQGTAEAFF
V: TRBV9
J: TRBJ1-1
size: few
D: TRBD1

DNA: TGTGCCAGCAGCTTAGCGGCAGGGACGGCCTACAATGAGCAGTTCTTC
CDR3: CASSLAAGTAYNEQFF
V: TRBV7-8
J: TRBJ2-1
size: .
D: .

DNA: TGCAGCGTTGACCCCGGGACACAGAGATACAATGAGCAGTTCTTC
CDR3: CSVDPGTQRYNEQFF
V: TRBV29-1
J: TRBJ2-1
size: .
D: .

DNA: TGCAGCGTTGGCCACGGACCTGGGACTGAAGCTTTCTTT
CDR3: CSVGHGPGTEAFF
V: TRBV29-1
J: TRBJ1-1
size: .
D: .

DNA: TGTGCCAGCAGCCAGTTAGCGGGAGCCTACAATGAGCAGTTCTTC
CDR3: CASSQLAGAYNEQFF
V: TRBV14
J: TRBJ2-1
size: once
D: TRBD2

DNA: TGTGCCAGCAGCGTACTTGGGACTAGCGGGACCACCGGGGAGCTGTTTTTT
CDR3: CASSVLGTSGTTGELFF
V: TRBV27
J: TRBJ2-2
size: .
D: TRBD2

DNA: TGTGCCAGCACCACCTTTCGGGGCACTGAAGCTTTCTTT
CDR3: CASTTFRGTEAFF
V: TRBV6-5
J: TRBJ1-1
size: .
D: .

DNA: TGTGCCAGCAGCCTGGGACTAGCGAGGATTACCAAAAACATTCAGTACTTC
CDR3: CASSLGLARITKNIQYF
V: TRBV7-2
J: TRBJ2-4
size: .
D: TRBD2

DNA: TGTGCCTGGAGTTGGGGCAATGAGCAGTTCTTC
CDR3: CAWSWGNEQFF
V: TRBV30
J: TRBJ2-1
size: .
D: .

DNA: TGTGCCAGCAGTCTCCCGGGCCACCGACACAATGAGCAGTTCTTC
CDR3: CASSLPGHRHNEQFF
V: TRBV28
J: TRBJ2-1
size: .
D: .

DNA: TGTGCCAGCAGTTTTAGCGGGACAATCCAAGAGACCCAGTACTTC
CDR3: CASSFSGTIQETQYF
V: TRBV28
J: TRBJ2-5
size: .
D: TRBD2

DNA: TGTGCCAGCAGCTTGGGGAACACCGGGGAGCTGTTTTTT
CDR3: CASSLGNTGELFF
V: TRBV5-6
J: TRBJ2-2
size: .
D: .

DNA: TGTGCCAGCAGCTTGGGAGGGGGCGGCACTGAAGCTTTCTTT
CDR3: CASSLGGGGTEAFF
V: TRBV5-6
J: TRBJ1-1
size: .
D: TRBD1

DNA: TGTGCCAGCAGTCTGACTAGCGGACCGTCCTACAATGAGCAGTTCTTC
CDR3: CASSLTSGPSYNEQFF
V: TRBV28
J: TRBJ2-1
size: .
D: TRBD2

DNA: TGCGCCAGCGGACAGGGGGCCTACGAGCAGTACTTC
CDR3: CASGQGAYEQYF
V: TRBV5-1
J: TRBJ2-7
size: .
D: TRBD1

DNA: TGTGCCAGCAGCCGGGACAGAGAAGCTTTCTTT
CDR3: CASSRDREAFF
V: TRBV7-2
J: TRBJ1-1
size: once
D: TRBD1

DNA: TGTGCCAGCAGTTACTCGACAGGGTTGGACGGAAACACCATATATTTT
CDR3: CASSYSTGLDGNTIYF
V: TRBV6-6
J: TRBJ1-3
size: .
D: TRBD1

DNA: TGTGCCAGCCGGGACAGTAGAGGTGAAAAACTGTTTTTT
CDR3: CASRDSRGEKLFF
V: TRBV13
J: TRBJ1-4
size: .
D: TRBD1

DNA: TGCGCCAGCAGCCAAGATACAGCCTACAATGAGCAGTTCTTC
CDR3: CASSQDTAYNEQFF
V: TRBV4-3
J: TRBJ2-1
size: .
D: .

DNA: TGTGCCAGCAGCGCTAGGACCGCGGATAGCACAGATACGCAGTATTTT
CDR3: CASSARTADSTDTQYF
V: TRBV6-4
J: TRBJ2-3
size: .
D: .

DNA: TGTGCCAGCAGTTACGTAGAGGGACAAAAATATGGCTACACCTTC
CDR3: CASSYVEGQKYGYTF
V: TRBV6-5
J: TRBJ1-2
size: .
D: .